The clone carrying this T cell receptor beta chain was seen only once. As yet, its antigen is unknown. Per the germline V gene, CDR1 is WSHSY and CDR2 is SAAADI. V lost 7 bases and J lost 2; bases outside the gene matches: 4. This CDR3 has 13 residues. The data were produced by immunoSEQ multiplex PCR, yet TCRdb's version contains in-frame clones alone and is incomplete. The sample has over 120,000 clones; more than 85% are singletons. This sample is part of a study of T cell responses to AZD1222 COVID-19 vaccine. Points from the study as a whole: Baseline antibody screening turned up just 6 or 7 seropositive AZD1222 recipients. Regions 160-218 and 743-854 dominated among vaccine-associated CD4 TCRs spanning spike.

The sample here was peripheral blood, taken on day 0 of AZD1222 vaccination. The TCR was taken from an adult in good health. The chain joins TRBV10-2 to TRBJ2-7, with 8 bases that match TRBD2. CDR3 sequence reads: CASNYGRAYEQYF. The CDR3 coding sequence is TGCGCCAGCAATTACGGGAGGGCCTACGAGCAGTACTTC.